This T cell receptor beta chain was captured by sequencing in a study of blood T cell repertoires in COVID-19 (TCRdb year 2020). For the study in its entirety: Samples from collaborators originated in the United States, Italy and Spain and spanned both the acute and convalescent phases of COVID-19. Where HLA class I and class II types were available, the types were taken from metadata supplied by the sample provider, not from assay-based typing. The sample metadata nearly always contained a de-identified subject ID, COVID-19 status, age in years and sex. Samples were obtained from the ongoing ImmuneRACE study (first 160 participants) and from over 1,000 subjects provided by 6 global collaborators. The prospective study material was composed of cDNA or gDNA derived from T cells, B-cell-depleted T cells, or PBMCs. A freely available public database, intended as a resource for researchers studying the immune response to SARS-CoV-2, is where the repertoires were released. Subjects who had been exposed to COVID-19, were actively infected with it, or had recovered from it provided the deeply sampled blood TCRbeta repertoires that made up the dataset.

Details on this clone: The antigen this receptor binds is unknown. Base qualities are not provided; no much larger clone lies one nucleotide away.

Each collaborating institution followed its own protocols to collect whole blood in K2EDTA tubes. For TCRbeta analysis, collaborator samples were shipped as frozen whole blood, as isolated PBMCs, or as DNA extracted from either sample type. General conclusions and limits of the study: The quantity of clinical and demographic metadata differed by source and by participant and was supplied without curation.

TCRbeta CDR3 regions were amplified from genomic DNA by means of the immunoSEQ Assay, a bias-controlled multiplex PCR. From the authors' description of their analysis: The number of nucleated cells in each sample was estimated from the amplification of reference gene primers within the assay. To quantify the absolute abundance of each unique TCRbeta CDR3 rearrangement, sequence reads were collapsed and filtered. For each sample, productive Simpson clonality was calculated as the square root of Simpson's diversity index across productive rearrangements. This immuneACCESS table, as held by TCRdb, lists in-frame sequences with V and J called but not all clones. Of the missing ones, under half trace to an unresolved V gene in checked studies; the others have no known cause. V and J calls and clone size follow that table, whereas D and trimming were derived from the DNA. The sample profile shows 200,000 to 250,000 clones; about 90% of them were found once. Roughly 1.5% of the sample goes to the ten largest clones.

The sample was peripheral blood. This clonotype was obtained from a man aged 18 to 35 with active or convalescent COVID-19.

The sequenced DNA: TGTGCCAGTACTGATAGCGGGAACGAGCAGTTCTTC. It encodes CASTDSGNEQFF. The rearrangement combines TRBV19 with TRBJ2-1; 8 of the junction bases match TRBD2. Trimming takes 7 bases off V and 10 bases off J; junction bases not matched to a gene: 6. Its CDR3 holds 12 amino acids, cysteine through phenylalanine. Here the CDR3 DNA is all that survives: 36 bases in frame from base 1. CDR1 and CDR2, per the germline V gene (reference sequence), are LNHDA and SQIVND.